These 32 T cell receptor beta chains came from one sample sequenced in a study of identical twins. A single record per CDR3 protein comes from TCRdb applying MiXCR to the 5' RACE reads. Of fewer than 800,000 distinct CDR3 sequences in the sample, around 7.4% are singletons; the top ten hold 1.6%. This same sample was also taken into another study, of yellow fever vaccine responses in identical twins.

The sequenced sample consisted of PBMCs. The receptors come from a woman under 30 in good health.

V gene TRBV11-3 combines with J gene TRBJ2-3; 9 bases align to TRBD2. V lost 4 bases and J lost 0; bases outside the gene matches: 8. There are 17 residues in the CDR3. The V gene's germline CDR1 is SGHNT and CDR2 YENEEA. DNA for the CDR3: TGTGCCAGCAGCTCCCCCCCGACTAGCGGAAGCACAGATACGCAGTATTTT. The encoded protein is CASSSPPTSGSTDTQYF.

This chain joins TRBV6-5 and TRBJ2-4; a weak D match, TRBD1 (5 bases). The CDR3 loop spans 18 amino acids. Trimming removed 0 bases from V and 0 bases from J, with 15 bases in between. Germline CDR1 and CDR2: MNHEY and SVGAGI. CDR3 DNA sequence: TGTGCCAGCAGTTACTCCTCCAGGGCCACGCTAGCCAAAAACATTCAGTACTTC. Residues: CASSYSSRATLAKNIQYF.

This clonotype was detected only a few times. CDR3 DNA: TGCAGCGTTGCGCCTGTAGAAAGCTCCTACAATGAGCAGTTCTTC. Translated, it gives CSVAPVESSYNEQFF. This chain links TRBV29-1 with TRBJ2-1; D is ambiguous. Trimming cost V 4 bases and J 0 bases, with 13 bases left between them. CDR3 length: 15 residues. The germline V gene has CDR1 SQVTM and CDR2 ANQGSEA.

This clonotype was found many times. The V call is TRBV20-1, the J call TRBJ2-1, with 13 nucleotides matching TRBD2. CDR1 is DFQATT and CDR2 is SNEGSKA in the germline V gene (reference sequence). The CDR3 contains 14 residues. The junction had 6 bases not matched to a gene; V was cut back by 6 bases and J by 7 bases. Written as DNA, the CDR3 is TGCAGTGCCAAGGGACTAGCGGGAAGGAATGAGCAGTTCTTC. Amino acids: CSAKGLAGRNEQFF.

The CDR3: CASTWTGSYGYTF. CDR3 DNA sequence: TGTGCCAGCACATGGACGGGGAGCTATGGCTACACCTTC. This sequence joins TRBV3-1 and TRBJ1-2, with D unresolved. The V end was cut by 7 bases, the J end by 4 bases, with 13 bases between. Germline CDR1 LGHDT, CDR2 YNNKEL (reference sequence). This CDR3 region has 13 residues.

In DNA, the CDR3 is TGTGCCAGCAGCTACCAGACTAGCGGGCCCTACGAGCAGTACTTC. The encoded protein is CASSYQTSGPYEQYF. This chain links TRBV7-9 with TRBJ2-7, with 10 bases identical to TRBD2. Looked up from germline, CDR1 is SEHNR and CDR2 is FQNEAQ (reference sequence). CDR3 size: 15 residues. With V trimmed by 4 bases and J by 2 bases, 5 bases remained unmatched.

At least ten counts were recorded for this clonotype. This chain uses TRBV7-2 with TRBJ2-1; the match to TRBD2 covers 11 bases. This CDR3 contains 13 residues. Trimming cost V 4 bases and J 9 bases; bases outside gene matches: 2. The V gene's germline CDR1 is SGHTA and CDR2 FQGNSA. CDR3 coding DNA: TGTGCCAGCAGCTACGGACTAGCGGGTGAGCAGTTCTTC. Encoded protein: CASSYGLAGEQFF.

This clonotype was detected ten times or more. The chain employs TRBV2 and TRBJ2-7, with 8 bases fitting TRBD1. Germline-derived CDR1 and CDR2 are SNHLY and FYNNEI. V trimming: 6 bases; J trimming: 1 base; junction bases outside the gene matches: 8. The CDR3 extends over 15 amino acids. Here the CDR3 DNA reads TGTGCCAGCAGCCCCGGGACAGGTGGTTCCTACGAGCAGTACTTC. Translated, it gives CASSPGTGGSYEQYF.

Many counts were recorded for this clonotype. CDR3 sequence: CASSYDGTDLGYTF. CDR3 DNA: TGTGCCAGCAGTTACGACGGGACGGACTTAGGCTACACCTTC. V usage is TRBV6-5 and J usage is TRBJ1-2; maybe TRBD1 (5 bases). V lost 2 bases and J 8 bases, leaving 15 bases between the germline ends. This CDR3 has 14 amino acids. Germline CDR1 and CDR2: MNHEY and SVGAGI.

This clonotype was found a few times. V usage is TRBV20-1 and J usage is TRBJ2-7; D is uncertain. CDR1 is DFQATT and CDR2 is SNEGSKA in the germline V gene (reference sequence). With 0 bases removed from V and 7 bases from J, the gap between germline ends came to 19 bases. CDR3 length equals 15 residues. DNA for the CDR3: TGCAGTGCTAGAGAGGGTCGCGTCAGAACGAAGGAGCAGTACTTC. Translating gives CSAREGRVRTKEQYF.

This clonotype has a count of ten or more. This chain uses TRBV10-3 with TRBJ2-2; 10 bases match TRBD1. The CDR3 contains 13 residues. The V segment lost 9 bases and the J segment 4 bases; nucleotides outside the gene matches: 2. The germline CDR1 and CDR2 sequences are ENHRY and SYGVKD. The DNA of the CDR3 is TGTGCCATTCGACAGGGGGCCACCGGGGAGCTGTTTTTT. This gives the protein CAIRQGATGELFF.

The gene calls are TRBV7-2 and TRBJ2-3, with TRBD2 matching 9 bases. V lost 7 bases to trimming and J lost 4 bases; unmatched junction nucleotides: 9. The germline gives CDR1 SGHTA, CDR2 FQGNSA. The CDR3 totals 15 residues. The CDR3 DNA reads as TGTGCCAGCAAGCTAGCGGGATTCTCCCCAGATACGCAGTATTTT. It codes for CASKLAGFSPDTQYF.

The rearrangement joins TRBV7-3 to TRBJ2-1; 12 nucleotides agree with TRBD2. Germline values: CDR1 SGHTA, CDR2 FQGTGA. Trimming cost V 5 bases and J 5 bases; bases outside gene matches: 10. The CDR3 length is 17 residues. The chain's CDR3 is CASSPNWASGRDNEQFF. CDR3 sequence (DNA): TGTGCCAGCAGCCCCAATTGGGCTAGCGGGAGGGACAATGAGCAGTTCTTC. Full variable domain (outside the CDR3, taken from reference TRBV7-3 and TRBJ2-1): GAGVSQTPSNKVTEKGKYVELRCDPISGHTALYWYRQSLGQGPEFLIYFQGTGAADDSGLPNDRFFAVRPEGSVSTLKIQRTERGDSAVYLCASSPNWASGRDNEQFFGPGTRLTVL.

This clonotype was recorded many times. The chain has TRBV12-3 or TRBV12-4 and TRBJ1-5, with 7 bases fitting TRBD1. Germline trimming cut 0 bases from V and 5 bases from J; bases unmatched to any gene: 4. The CDR3 has 15 residues. The CDR3, as DNA: TGTGCCAGCAGTTTAGCCGGCAGGGGGTATCAGCCCCAGCATTTT. This encodes CASSLAGRGYQPQHF.

The sample holds many counts of this clonotype. V gene TRBV12-3 or TRBV12-4 combines with J gene TRBJ2-1; D is unresolved. Trimming stripped 1 base from V and 2 bases from J, with 12 bases between. The CDR3 spans 16 residues. CDR3 amino acids: CASSLVSDGPYNEQFF. The CDR3 DNA reads as TGTGCCAGCAGTTTAGTAAGCGATGGCCCCTACAATGAGCAGTTCTTC.

The rearrangement links TRBV11-2 to TRBJ2-7, with 7 bases that match TRBD1. The length of the CDR3 is 15 residues. V shed 3 bases, J shed 2 bases, and the junction held 7 bases outside the gene matches. Germline CDR1 is SGHAT and CDR2 is FQNNGV. CDR3 sequence reads: CASSLATGATYEQYV. The CDR3 coding sequence is TGTGCCAGCAGCTTGGCCACAGGGGCGACCTACGAGCAGTACGTC.

This clonotype was counted at least ten times. The V and J genes are TRBV3-1 and TRBJ1-1; tentatively, D is TRBD1 (6 bases). The CDR3 runs 13 residues. Germline assignment: CDR1 LGHDT and CDR2 YNNKEL (reference sequence). Trimming left V 4 bases short and J 12 bases short, with 18 bases between. CDR3 sequence: CASSPGVNQAPFF. As DNA, the CDR3 is TGTGCCAGCAGCCCAGGGGTGAACCAGGCTCCTTTCTTT.

This chain links TRBV10-3 with TRBJ2-6, with D possibly matching TRBD1 (5 bases). V lost 6 bases, J lost 0 bases, and 9 bases lay in between. CDR1 and CDR2 (germline): ENHRY, SYGVKD. This CDR3 spans 15 amino acids. This CDR3 reads CAISDSPSGANVLTF. The CDR3 coding sequence is TGTGCCATCAGCGACAGCCCCTCTGGGGCCAACGTCCTGACTTTC.

This clonotype was seen ten or more times. This sequence joins TRBV5-1 and TRBJ2-1; D is undetermined. The germline V and J ends were trimmed by 5 bases and 6 bases, with 15 bases remaining between them. From germline, CDR1 is SGHRS and CDR2 YFSETQ. This CDR3 is 14 amino acids long. The CDR3 loop is CASRLDGWRNEQFF. DNA of the CDR3: TGCGCCAGCAGACTGGACGGCTGGCGCAATGAGCAGTTCTTC.

This clonotype was seen many times. The chain employs TRBV29-1 and TRBJ2-7, with D perhaps matching TRBD1 (7 bases). The V end was cut by 3 bases, the J end by 0 bases, with 12 bases between. Germline-derived CDR1 and CDR2 are SQVTM and ANQGSEA. The CDR3 extends over 14 amino acids. This chain's CDR3 is CSVEEGQNSYEQYF. The CDR3 DNA sequence: TGCAGCGTTGAGGAGGGACAGAACTCCTACGAGCAGTACTTC.

The chain has TRBV9 and TRBJ1-5; the match to TRBD1 covers 7 bases. The germline CDR1 and CDR2 sequences are SGDLS and YYNGEE. J was trimmed by 4 bases and V by 4 bases; bases with no gene match: 17. The length of the CDR3 is 18 residues. The CDR3 coding sequence is TGTGCCAGCAGCACAGAGCAGGGTGGGTGGGACAGTAATCAGCCCCAGCATTTT. Translation gives CASSTEQGGWDSNQPQHF.

There are a few counts of this clonotype. The rearrangement joins TRBV7-6 to TRBJ2-7; unclear D gene. This CDR3 is 13 amino acids long. Trimming left V 0 bases short and J 7 bases short, with 10 bases between. From germline, CDR1 is SGHVS and CDR2 FNYEAQ. This CDR3 reads CASSLALQLEQYF. CDR3 coding DNA: TGTGCCAGCAGCTTAGCGCTTCAGCTTGAGCAGTACTTC. The full variable domain, its missing parts supplied by reference TRBV7-6 and TRBJ2-7, is GAGVSQSPRYKVTKRGQDVALRCDPISGHVSLYWYRQALGQGPEFLTYFNYEAQQDKSGLPNDRFSAERPEGSISTLTIQRTEQRDSAMYRCASSLALQLEQYFGPGTRLTVT.

In its sample, this clonotype was seen a few times. The V call is TRBV2, the J call TRBJ2-5; tentatively, D is TRBD1 (6 bases). V was pared by 5 bases and J by 5 bases, with 12 bases between. The CDR3 extends over 13 amino acids. The germline V gene has CDR1 SNHLY and CDR2 FYNNEI. The CDR3 bases are TGTGCCAGCAGTCAACAGGGTCTCGAGACCCAGTACTTC. Translating gives CASSQQGLETQYF.

This clonotype has a count of ten or more. V is TRBV5-5 and J is TRBJ1-1; unclear D gene. There are 12 residues in the CDR3. CDR1 is SGHKS and CDR2 is YYEKEE in the germline V gene (reference sequence). V dropped 4 bases and J dropped 5 bases, with 9 bases sitting between them. The CDR3 nucleotides read TGTGCCAGCAGCCTAACGGTTACTGAAGCTTTCTTT. This sequence encodes CASSLTVTEAFF.

This clonotype has only a few counts. The chain has TRBV5-5 and TRBJ2-4; D is ambiguous. The CDR3 has 14 amino acids. V was shortened by 3 bases and J by 1 base, with 8 bases between the two germline ends. CDR1 is SGHKS, CDR2 YYEKEE, per germline (reference sequence). This chain's CDR3 is CASSSPGAKNIQYF. The CDR3 DNA follows: TGTGCCAGCAGCTCCCCCGGGGCCAAAAACATTCAGTACTTC. Full variable domain (missing parts from reference TRBV5-5 and TRBJ2-4): DAGVTQSPTHLIKTRGQQVTLRCSPISGHKSVSWYQQVLGQGPQFIFQYYEKEERGRGNFPDRFSARQFPNYSSELNVNALLLGDSALYLCASSSPGAKNIQYFGAGTRLSVL.

The sample holds many counts of this clonotype. The CDR3 coding sequence is TGTGCCAGCAGCGTAGCGTATTCGAGTGAGCAGTTCTTC. Its protein is CASSVAYSSEQFF. This chain links TRBV9 with TRBJ2-1; no clear D. Germline-derived CDR1 and CDR2 are SGDLS and YYNGEE. V lost 0 bases and J lost 9, with 10 bases in between. The CDR3 length is 13 residues. Filled out from reference TRBV9 and TRBJ2-1, the complete variable domain reads DSGVTQTPKHLITATGQRVTLRCSPRSGDLSVYWYQQSLDQGLQFLIQYYNGEERAKGNILERFSAQQFPDLHSELNLSSLELGDSALYFCASSVAYSSEQFFGPGTRLTVL.

This clonotype was observed many times. The chain has TRBV7-2 and TRBJ1-2; D ambiguous. Trimming took off 5 bases at V and 7 bases at J, with 14 bases between the two ends. The CDR3 has 13 amino acids. Germline V lookup: CDR1 SGHTA, CDR2 FQGNSA. DNA for the CDR3: TGTGCCAGCAGCGGGAGTCTGGCTGTTGGCTACACCTTC. It yields the protein CASSGSLAVGYTF.

This chain joins TRBV10-3 and TRBJ2-2; weak D call: TRBD1 (6 bases). The CDR3 totals 14 residues. V was clipped by 11 bases and J by 5 bases, with 18 bases between them. Germline-derived CDR1 and CDR2 are ENHRY and SYGVKD. The chain's CDR3 is CAVHPGERTGELFF. The CDR3 nucleotides are TGTGCCGTCCACCCAGGGGAGAGGACCGGGGAGCTGTTTTTT.

This clonotype was seen more than once but under ten times. The chain uses TRBV24-1 and TRBJ2-5, with 12 bases identical to TRBD1. V shed 5 bases and J 3 bases; nucleotides not matched to a gene: 6. The germline V gene has CDR1 KGHDR and CDR2 SFDVKD. The CDR3 loop spans 16 amino acids. The CDR3 DNA is TGTGCCACCAGTGCCACGGGACAGGGGGCGGAAGAGACCCAGTACTTC. It codes for CATSATGQGAEETQYF.

There are a few counts of this clonotype. The chain recombines TRBV11-2 with TRBJ2-5, with D tentatively TRBD2 (5 bases). The CDR3 is 15 residues long. V was shortened by 1 base and J by 5 bases, with 14 bases between the two germline ends. Germline V gene lookup returns CDR1 SGHAT and CDR2 FQNNGV. The CDR3 sequence: CASSLGASSVETQYF. The CDR3 DNA reads TGTGCCAGCAGCTTAGGGGCTAGTAGCGTCGAGACCCAGTACTTC.

This clonotype was detected ten times or more. The CDR3 spells CASSLEGVLREAFF. The CDR3 region has the DNA TGTGCCAGCAGCTTAGAAGGGGTCCTGCGGGAAGCTTTCTTT. The chain combines TRBV7-8 with TRBJ1-1; possible D gene TRBD1, 5 bases. V lost 1 base and J 8 bases, leaving 14 bases between the germline ends. Germline-derived CDR1 and CDR2 are SGHVS and FQNEAQ. This CDR3 has 14 residues. Filled out from reference TRBV7-8 and TRBJ1-1, the complete variable domain reads GAGVSQSPRYKVAKRGQDVALRCDPISGHVSLFWYQQALGQGPEFLTYFQNEAQLDKSGLPSDRFFAERPEGSVSTLKIQRTQQEDSAVYLCASSLEGVLREAFFGQGTRLTVV.

This clonotype was counted between two and nine times. The chain has TRBV25-1 and TRBJ1-1; possible D gene TRBD1, 6 bases. Germline CDR1 is MGHDK and CDR2 is SYGVNS. V was pared by 5 bases and J by 6 bases, with 13 bases between. The CDR3 loop spans 13 amino acids. CDR3 DNA: TGTGCCAGCAGTAAACAGGGAAATTCTGAAGCTTTCTTT. It encodes CASSKQGNSEAFF.